These T cell receptor beta chains were read from a single sample in a study of PD-L1 blockade in urothelial cancer. Here immunoSEQ multiplex PCR was the method, and the copy in TCRdb shows in-frame clones only, minus some. In the table there are tens of thousands of clones, roughly 84% of which are singletons. Sequencing used PBMCs, obtained around atezolizumab (anti-PD-L1) treatment. These TCRs come from an older woman with urothelial cancer. The CDR3 runs from the conserved cysteine through the conserved F or W. D genes are given only for firm matches. For some rows the clone size is stated as once, few or many, or as a class when expanded; others skip it.

j_gene	abundance	d_gene	v_gene	CDR3nt	CDR3aa
TRBJ1-4	-	TRBD1	TRBV18	TGTGCCAGCTCACCGGGGGACAGTACTAATGAAAAACTGTTTTTT	CASSPGDSTNEKLFF
TRBJ2-2	-	-	TRBV10-1	TGCGCCAGCAGTGAGTCGGTGGGACTGGACACCGGGGAGCTGTTTTTT	CASSESVGLDTGELFF
TRBJ2-7	-	TRBD1	TRBV19	TGTGCCAGTAGGGACAGGGCGACCTACGAGCAGTACTTC	CASRDRATYEQYF
TRBJ2-7	-	TRBD2	TRBV7-2	TGTGCCAGCAGCTATCTAGCGGGAGGATCACCAAGTGACTACGAGCAGTACTTC	CASSYLAGGSPSDYEQYF
TRBJ1-3	-	TRBD1	TRBV6-7	TGTGCCAGCAGTTCACGGACAGGTTCCTTGGCGGACACCATATATTTT	CASSSRTGSLADTIYF
TRBJ2-5	-	-	TRBV5-6	TGTGCCAGCAGCTTAACAGGGTTGGAGCAGACCCAGTACTTC	CASSLTGLEQTQYF
TRBJ2-7	-	TRBD2	TRBV27	TGTGCCAGCAGTTTAAGAGTCGGGGGGAGCTCCTACGAGCAGTACTTC	CASSLRVGGSSYEQYF
TRBJ1-1	-	TRBD1	TRBV7-8	TGTGCCAGCAGCTGGACCGGGACAGGGGGTACTGAAGCTTTCTTT	CASSWTGTGGTEAFF
TRBJ2-7	-	TRBD1	TRBV7-2	TGTGCCAGCAACGTAAACAGGGGGAGCTCCTACGAGCAGTACTTC	CASNVNRGSSYEQYF
TRBJ2-7	-	TRBD2	TRBV19	TGTGCCAGTAGTATGAGGCGGGGGGCCCACTACGAGCAGTACTTC	CASSMRRGAHYEQYF
TRBJ2-1	-	-	TRBV7-2	TGTGCCAGCAGCTTAGGGCCCCATGCCCATGAGCAGTTCTTC	CASSLGPHAHEQFF
TRBJ1-1	-	TRBD1	TRBV6-5	TGTGCCAGCAGTTACGCGTATGAGGGGGCAGGGACTGAAGCTTTCTTT	CASSYAYEGAGTEAFF
TRBJ1-1	-	-	TRBV19	TGTGCCAGTAGTCAAAACAGGGCCGATGAAGCTTTCTTT	CASSQNRADEAFF
TRBJ1-1	few	-	TRBV30	TGTGCCTGGACCCATCTACTGGTCAACACTGAAGCTTTCTTT	CAWTHLLVNTEAFF
TRBJ2-3	-	-	TRBV5-4	TGTGCCAGCAGCTTGGTTCCAGTAGATACGCAGTATTTT	CASSLVPVDTQYF
TRBJ2-5	-	TRBD2	TRBV30	TGTGCCTGGAGTTATAGCGGGGGCCTCCAAGAGACCCAGTACTTC	CAWSYSGGLQETQYF
TRBJ2-3	-	TRBD2	TRBV29-1	TGCAGCGCCGGGGACTATGCAGATACGCAGTATTTT	CSAGDYADTQYF
TRBJ2-3	-	TRBD2	TRBV9	TGTGCCAGCGGCCCCGGCGCGGGGGAAAGCACAGATACGCAGTATTTT	CASGPGAGESTDTQYF
TRBJ1-4	-	TRBD1	TRBV19	TGTGCCAGTAGTATTGAGGGACAGCGCGAAAAACTGTTTTTT	CASSIEGQREKLFF
TRBJ2-7	-	TRBD2	TRBV18	TGTGCCAGCTCACCTCTAGCGGGAGTTTCCTCCTACGAGCAGTACTTC	CASSPLAGVSSYEQYF
TRBJ2-7	-	TRBD2	TRBV18	TGTGCCAGCTCACCGGTGAGACTAGCGGGCCCGAGGGAATACGAGCAGTACTTC	CASSPVRLAGPREYEQYF
TRBJ1-5	-	-	TRBV10-2	TGCGCCAGCAGTGTTTCTGGGCAGAATAATCAGCCCCAGCATTTT	CASSVSGQNNQPQHF
TRBJ1-6	-	-	TRBV5-1	TGCGCCAGCAGCTTGGGTGACAGTGGGTCACCCCTCCACTTT	CASSLGDSGSPLHF
TRBJ2-6	-	-	TRBV5-1	TGCGCCAGCAGCTTGGTTGCAGGGCCCTCTGGGGCCAACGTCCTGACTTTC	CASSLVAGPSGANVLTF
TRBJ1-6	-	-	TRBV11-2	TGTGCCAGCAGCCGAGTATTGGCCCTCCACTTT	CASSRVLALHF
TRBJ1-1	-	TRBD1	TRBV29-1	TGCAGCGTTCACAGGGGGCAAAAGCAAGCTTTCTTT	CSVHRGQKQAFF
TRBJ2-5	-	-	TRBV4-2	TGTGCCAGCAGCCCGCGGGTACAACAGGGAATCCAGGAGACCCAGTACTTC	CASSPRVQQGIQETQYF
TRBJ2-7	-	TRBD1	TRBV29-1	TGCAGCGTTATTACAGGGGACTACGAGCAGTACTTC	CSVITGDYEQYF
TRBJ1-3	-	-	TRBV5-1	TGCGCCAGCAGCCCATTCGAGATCTCTGGAAACACCATATATTTT	CASSPFEISGNTIYF
TRBJ2-1	few	TRBD2	TRBV4-1	TGCGCCAGCAGCCCCGGTGGGAGGGGATCCTACAATGAGCAGTTCTTC	CASSPGGRGSYNEQFF
TRBJ2-2	-	-	TRBV5-6	TGTGCCAGCAGCTTCGGGACACTCACCGGGGAGCTGTTTTTT	CASSFGTLTGELFF
TRBJ2-3	-	TRBD2	TRBV7-2	TGTGCCAGCAGCCCCGGACTAGCGGGGGCCGGGGATACGCAGTATTTT	CASSPGLAGAGDTQYF
TRBJ2-3	once	-	TRBV5-1	TGCGCCAGCAGCCCGGACCACAGGGTGGATACGCAGTATTTT	CASSPDHRVDTQYF
TRBJ2-5	few	TRBD2	TRBV7-8	TGTGCCAGCAGCTTTGCGGGACTAGCGGGAGTGCAAGAGACCCAGTACTTC	CASSFAGLAGVQETQYF